The T cell receptor (beta chain) under discussion was sequenced for a study of cytotoxic CD8 clonotypes in ibrutinib-treated CLL. Overall study context: Ten to eleven relapsed/refractory, some 15 treatment-naive; about 17 IGHV unmutated. Partial responses numbered around 25 and complete responses 2; after a median about six years, roughly 15 stayed remitted and approximately twelve progressed.

Repertoires were generated with immunoSEQ multiplex PCR, while TCRdb's copy carries only in-frame clones and drops some. Of 150,000 or so clones listed, over 75% are singletons. This clone was counted a single time. As yet, its antigen is unknown. The J segment lost 1 base and the V segment lost 5 bases, leaving 7 bases of the junction unmatched. Germline V CDR1 and CDR2: ENHRY, SYGVKD. The length of the CDR3 is 15 residues. For TCR beta libraries, roughly 2.2 micrograms of genomic DNA were obtained from cryopreserved PBMCs. Study conclusions and caveats: Contraction or stability on treatment was seen for public clonotypes, which were uncommon.

The clonotype was recovered from a human donor with chronic lymphocytic leukemia. Sequencing was performed on PBMCs, taken after 36 months of ibrutinib treatment. The chain is built from TRBV10-3 and TRBJ1-1; 7 bases match TRBD1. The CDR3 nucleotides are TGTGCCATCAGTCAAGGGGGCAGGGAGAACACTGAAGCTTTCTTT. Protein sequence: CAISQGGRENTEAFF.